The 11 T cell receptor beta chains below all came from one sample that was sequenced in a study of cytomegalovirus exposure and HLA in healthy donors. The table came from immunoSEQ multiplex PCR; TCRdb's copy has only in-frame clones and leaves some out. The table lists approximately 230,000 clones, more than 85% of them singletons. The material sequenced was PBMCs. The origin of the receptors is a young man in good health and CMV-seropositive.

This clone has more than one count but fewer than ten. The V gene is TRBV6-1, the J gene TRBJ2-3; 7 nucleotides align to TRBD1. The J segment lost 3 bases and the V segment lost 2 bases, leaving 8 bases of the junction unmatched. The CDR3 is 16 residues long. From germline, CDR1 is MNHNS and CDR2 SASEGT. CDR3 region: CASSEFGTRGTDTQYF. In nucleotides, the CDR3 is TGTGCCAGCAGTGAATTCGGGACCAGGGGGACAGATACGCAGTATTTT.

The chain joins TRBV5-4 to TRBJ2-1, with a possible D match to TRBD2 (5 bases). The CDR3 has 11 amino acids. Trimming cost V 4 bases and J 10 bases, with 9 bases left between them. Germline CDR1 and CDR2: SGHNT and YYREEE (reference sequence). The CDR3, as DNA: TGTGCCAGCAGCAACGCTAGCGAGCAGTTCTTC. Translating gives CASSNASEQFF.

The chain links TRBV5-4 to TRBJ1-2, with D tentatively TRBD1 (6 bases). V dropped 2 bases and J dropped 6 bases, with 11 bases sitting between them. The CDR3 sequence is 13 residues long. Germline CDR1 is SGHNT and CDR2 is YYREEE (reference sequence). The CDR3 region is CASSFRGADGYTF. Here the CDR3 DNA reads TGTGCCAGCAGCTTTCGGGGGGCAGATGGCTACACCTTC.

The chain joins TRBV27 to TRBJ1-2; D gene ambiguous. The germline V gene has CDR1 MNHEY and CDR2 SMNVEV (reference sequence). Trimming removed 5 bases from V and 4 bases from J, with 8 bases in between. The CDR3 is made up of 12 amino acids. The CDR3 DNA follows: TGTGCCAGCAGTACCGGCCGCTATGGCTACACCTTC. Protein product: CASSTGRYGYTF.

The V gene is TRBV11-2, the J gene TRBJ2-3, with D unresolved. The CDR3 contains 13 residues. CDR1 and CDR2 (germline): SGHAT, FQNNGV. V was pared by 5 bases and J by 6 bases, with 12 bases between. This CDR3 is CASSLDLGDTQYF. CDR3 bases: TGTGCCAGCAGCCTGGATTTGGGGGATACGCAGTATTTT.

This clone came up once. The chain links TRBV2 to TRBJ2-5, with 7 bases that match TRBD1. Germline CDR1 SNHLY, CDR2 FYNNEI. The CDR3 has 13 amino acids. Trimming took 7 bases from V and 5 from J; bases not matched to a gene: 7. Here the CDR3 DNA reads TGTGCCAGCAACAGACAGGGCTATGAGACCCAGTACTTC. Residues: CASNRQGYETQYF.

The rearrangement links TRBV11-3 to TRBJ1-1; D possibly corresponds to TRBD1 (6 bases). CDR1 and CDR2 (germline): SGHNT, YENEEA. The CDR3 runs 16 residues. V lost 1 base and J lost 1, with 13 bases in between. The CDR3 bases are TGTGCCAGCAGCTTAGGCAGGGGACACCGGAACACTGAAGCTTTCTTT. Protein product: CASSLGRGHRNTEAFF.

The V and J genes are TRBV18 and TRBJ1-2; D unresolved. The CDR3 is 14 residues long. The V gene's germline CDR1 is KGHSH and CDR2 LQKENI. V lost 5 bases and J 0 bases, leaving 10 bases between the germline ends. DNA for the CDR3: TGTGCCAGCTCAGCAGGACCTGCTAACTATGGCTACACCTTC. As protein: CASSAGPANYGYTF. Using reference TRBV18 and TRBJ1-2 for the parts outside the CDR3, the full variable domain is NAGVMQNPRHLVRRRGQEARLRCSPMKGHSHVYWYRQLPEEGLKFMVYLQKENIIDESGMPKERFSAEFPKEGPSILRIQQVVRGDSAAYFCASSAGPANYGYTFGSGTRLTVV.

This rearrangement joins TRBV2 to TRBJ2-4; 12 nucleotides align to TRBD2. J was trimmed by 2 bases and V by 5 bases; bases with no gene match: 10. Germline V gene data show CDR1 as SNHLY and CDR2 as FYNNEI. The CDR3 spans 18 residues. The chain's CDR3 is CASSSTSGSVVTKNIQYF. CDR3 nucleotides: TGTGCCAGCAGTTCGACTAGCGGGAGTGTCGTTACCAAAAACATTCAGTACTTC.

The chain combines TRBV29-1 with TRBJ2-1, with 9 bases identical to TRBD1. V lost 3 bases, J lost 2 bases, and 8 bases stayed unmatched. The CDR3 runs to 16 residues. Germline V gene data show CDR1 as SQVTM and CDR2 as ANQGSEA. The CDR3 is CSVDGTGLGAYNEQFF. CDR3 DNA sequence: TGCAGCGTTGACGGGACAGGGCTCGGGGCCTACAATGAGCAGTTCTTC.

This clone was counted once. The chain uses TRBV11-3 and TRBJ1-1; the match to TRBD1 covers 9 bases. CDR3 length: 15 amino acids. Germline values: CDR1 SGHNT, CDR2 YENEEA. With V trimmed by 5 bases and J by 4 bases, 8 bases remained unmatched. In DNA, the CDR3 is TGTGCCAGCAGCACGGGACAGGGTTTGTCCACTGAAGCTTTCTTT. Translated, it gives CASSTGQGLSTEAFF.